The 10 T cell receptor beta chains below were found in one sample sequenced in a study of blood T cell repertoires in COVID-19. Profiling relied on immunoSEQ multiplex PCR, and the TCRdb table lists in-frame clones only, not all of them. In the table there are approximately 170,000 clones, roughly 80% of which are singletons. The sample was peripheral blood. The receptors come from a human donor with acute or convalescent COVID-19. The donor label of this sample is uncertain.

This chain joins TRBV20-1 and TRBJ2-1; 8 positions agree with TRBD2. The V segment lost 3 bases and the J segment 5 bases; nucleotides outside the gene matches: 6. The CDR3 has 14 amino acids. The V gene's germline CDR1 is DFQATT and CDR2 SNEGSKA (reference sequence). CDR3 coding DNA: TGCAGTGCTAGTTCCGGGACTAGGCACAATGAGCAGTTCTTC. Encoded protein: CSASSGTRHNEQFF.

The V gene is TRBV6-6, the J gene TRBJ1-4, with D possibly TRBD1 on 6 matching bases. The CDR3 is 15 amino acids. Trimming pared 6 bases from V and 2 bases from J, leaving 13 bases between. Germline assignment: CDR1 MNHNY and CDR2 SVGAGI (reference sequence). The CDR3, as DNA: TGTGCCAGCAGGCCGGGAGGGGGGACTAATGAAAAACTGTTTTTT. It encodes CASRPGGGTNEKLFF.

This chain connects TRBV23-1 to TRBJ2-5, with D hard to call. Being an ORF, TRBV23-1 has a function that is uncertain. V was trimmed by 1 base and J by 4 bases, leaving 10 bases between them. CDR3 size: 14 residues. This chain's CDR3 is CASSQYRWAETQYF. CDR3 nucleotide sequence: TGCGCCAGCAGTCAATATCGTTGGGCAGAGACCCAGTACTTC.

The chain is built from TRBV5-4 and TRBJ2-7; 10 bases map to TRBD2. The J segment lost 3 bases and the V segment lost 2 bases, leaving 2 bases of the junction unmatched. Per germline, CDR1 SGHNT and CDR2 YYREEE (reference sequence). The CDR3 is 14 amino acids. The CDR3 nucleotides read TGTGCCAGCAGCTTAGCGGGAGGGAGCTACGAGCAGTACTTC. Its protein product is CASSLAGGSYEQYF.

The chain employs TRBV5-8 and TRBJ1-5; no firm D call. V was shortened by 0 bases and J by 7 bases, with 14 bases between the two germline ends. Germline CDR1 and CDR2: SGHTS and YDEGEE. This CDR3 has 15 residues. CDR3 protein: CASSLGVSQHQPQHF. In nucleotides, the CDR3 is TGTGCCAGCAGCTTGGGTGTGTCTCAACACCAGCCCCAGCATTTT.

The rearrangement joins TRBV19 to TRBJ1-5; 8 nucleotides agree with TRBD1. Germline V gene sequence: CDR1 LNHDA, CDR2 SQIVND (reference sequence). The CDR3 length is 13 residues. CDR3 DNA: TGTGCTGTTGCAGGGGGCGCGGATCAGCCCCAGCATTTT. This translates into CAVAGGADQPQHF.

The chain uses TRBV28 and TRBJ2-3, with 13 bases identical to TRBD2. V lost 6 bases and J lost 3; bases outside the gene matches: 0. The CDR3 contains 14 residues. Germline V gives CDR1 MDHEN, CDR2 SYDVKM. The CDR3 spells CASRTSGRTDTQYF. The CDR3 DNA reads as TGTGCCAGCAGGACTAGCGGGAGGACAGATACGCAGTATTTT.

The chain recombines TRBV5-1 with TRBJ2-1; 7 nucleotides agree with TRBD2. The V gene's germline CDR1 is SGHRS and CDR2 YFSETQ. This CDR3 comprises 14 residues. V lost 0 bases, J lost 9 bases, and 6 bases stayed unmatched. This chain's CDR3 is CASSLAPGGTEQFF. The CDR3 DNA reads as TGCGCCAGCAGCTTGGCCCCGGGGGGTACTGAGCAGTTCTTC.

The chain carries TRBV2 and TRBJ2-5, with D possibly TRBD2 on 5 matching bases. The CDR3 spans 13 residues. Trimming left V 2 bases short and J 2 bases short, with 6 bases between. CDR1 and CDR2 (germline): SNHLY, FYNNEI. CDR3 nucleotides: TGTGCCAGCAGTGAACAGCGGCAAGAGACCCAGTACTTC. Protein product: CASSEQRQETQYF.

The rearrangement links TRBV2 to TRBJ2-1; 8 bases fit TRBD2. The CDR3 spans 15 residues. The germline V gene encodes CDR1 SNHLY and CDR2 FYNNEI. The junction had 1 base not matched to a gene; V was cut back by 3 bases and J by 0 bases. In DNA form, the CDR3 reads TGTGCCAGCAGTGAGACTAGCGTCTCCTACAATGAGCAGTTCTTC. It codes for CASSETSVSYNEQFF.